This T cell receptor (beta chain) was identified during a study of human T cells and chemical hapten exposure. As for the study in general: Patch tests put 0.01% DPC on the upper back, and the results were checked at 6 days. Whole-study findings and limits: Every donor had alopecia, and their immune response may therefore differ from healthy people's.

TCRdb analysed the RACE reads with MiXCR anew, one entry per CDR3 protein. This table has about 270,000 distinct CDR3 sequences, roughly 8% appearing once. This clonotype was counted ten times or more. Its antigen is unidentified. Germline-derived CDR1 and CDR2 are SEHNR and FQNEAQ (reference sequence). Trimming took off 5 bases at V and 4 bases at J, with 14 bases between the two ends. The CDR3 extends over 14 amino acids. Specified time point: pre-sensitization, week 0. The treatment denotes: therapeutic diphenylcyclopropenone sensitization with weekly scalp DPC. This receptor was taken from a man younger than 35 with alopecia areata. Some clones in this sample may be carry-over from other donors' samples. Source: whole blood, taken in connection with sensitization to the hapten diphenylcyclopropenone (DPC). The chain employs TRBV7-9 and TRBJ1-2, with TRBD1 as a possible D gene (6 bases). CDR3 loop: CASSHTDSSYGYTF. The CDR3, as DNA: TGTGCCAGCAGCCATACGGACAGTTCCTATGGCTACACCTTC.